Sequencing of this T cell receptor beta chain was carried out in a study of blood T cell repertoires in COVID-19. As for the study in general: Acute-phase and convalescent COVID-19 samples originated in the United States, Italy and Spain. T cells, B-cell-depleted T cells, or PBMCs provided the cDNA or gDNA that served as material.

This clone is a singleton in its sample. In the authors' methods: Reference gene primer amplification gave estimated nucleated cell counts. Produced via immunoSEQ multiplex PCR; TCRdb's table is partial and in-frame only. V, J and clone size were drawn from that table, and D and trimming were deduced from the DNA. The table lists over 250,000 clones, approximately 91% of them singletons. Germline V lookup: CDR1 LNHDA, CDR2 SQIVND (reference sequence). The J segment lost 2 bases and the V segment lost 6 bases, leaving 6 bases of the junction unmatched. The CDR3 runs 14 residues. The source material was peripheral blood. The chain uses TRBV19 and TRBJ1-2, with TRBD1 matching over 7 bases. The sequence derives from a woman in her twenties or thirties with acute or convalescent COVID-19. In nucleotides, the CDR3 is TGTGCCAGTAGCACAGGGGAGGCCAACTATGGCTACACCTTC. This gives the protein CASSTGEANYGYTF. Full variable domain (outside the CDR3, taken from reference TRBV19 and TRBJ1-2): DGGITQSPKYLFRKEGQNVTLSCEQNLNHDAMYWYRQDPGQGLRLIYYSQIVNDFQKGDIAEGYSVSREKKESFPLTVTSAQKNPTAFYLCASSTGEANYGYTFGSGTRLTVV.